A single sample gave rise to the 27 T cell receptor beta chains below, sequenced in a study of cytomegalovirus exposure and HLA in healthy donors. 13 Jbeta primers and 60 Vbeta primers were used for the PCR. Sequenced by immunoSEQ multiplex PCR; TCRdb stores in-frame clones only, minus some. The profile shows some 180,000 clones, about 70% of them singletons. The sequenced sample consisted of PBMCs. These receptors were obtained from a woman in her thirties in good health and CMV-seronegative.

This clone turned up a few times. The chain combines TRBV9 with TRBJ1-1, with 10 bases identical to TRBD1. V gave up 0 bases and J gave up 10 bases; unmatched junction bases: 6. CDR1 SGDLS and CDR2 YYNGEE come from the germline V gene. The CDR3 length is 14 residues. Here the CDR3 reads CASSVVGTGDRAFF. The CDR3 DNA follows: TGTGCCAGCAGCGTAGTGGGGACAGGGGACCGAGCTTTCTTT.

This sequence joins TRBV7-3 and TRBJ2-6; maybe TRBD1 (6 bases). V was pared by 5 bases and J by 1 base, with 15 bases between. The CDR3 runs to 17 residues. In germline, CDR1 is SGHTA, CDR2 FQGTGA. CDR3 nucleotides: TGTGCCAGCAGCCTATCCGGGACAAATTCTGGGGCCAACGTCCTGACTTTC. Its protein is CASSLSGTNSGANVLTF.

This chain connects TRBV7-9 to TRBJ1-6, with TRBD1 as a possible D gene (5 bases). Germline loops: CDR1 SEHNR, CDR2 FQNEAQ (reference sequence). This CDR3 comprises 16 residues. V was cut by 5 bases and J by 8 bases, with 19 bases left in between. Here the CDR3 reads CASSQSILAGDSPLHF. The CDR3 nucleotides are TGTGCCAGCAGCCAGTCGATACTTGCGGGGGATTCACCCCTCCACTTT.

As for this clone: Compared with germline, one end of the junction differs, possibly owing to a read error. The genes are TRBV7-7 and TRBJ2-3; D not resolved. This CDR3 region has 14 residues. The germline V gene encodes CDR1 SSHAT and CDR2 FNYEAQ (reference sequence). CDR3 in amino acids: CASSTGPGRDTQYF. The CDR3 DNA reads as TGTGCTAGCAGCACGGGTCCCGGCAGAGATACGCAGTATTTT.

This chain connects TRBV28 to TRBJ2-1; no firm D call. The germline V gene has CDR1 MDHEN and CDR2 SYDVKM. V was trimmed by 6 bases and J by 10 bases, leaving 10 bases between them. The CDR3 totals 11 residues. The CDR3 coding sequence is TGTGCCAGCAGCCCCGACTGGGAGCAGTTCTTC. The encoded protein is CASSPDWEQFF.

This rearrangement joins TRBV19 to TRBJ2-6, with 7 bases that match TRBD2. The germline CDR1 and CDR2 sequences are LNHDA and SQIVND (reference sequence). This CDR3 contains 17 residues. V was clipped by 4 bases and J by 1 base; unmatched bases: 7. DNA for the CDR3: TGTGCCAGTAGTAGGTCCGCGGGAGTGTCTGGGGCCAACGTCCTGACTTTC. This codes for CASSRSAGVSGANVLTF.

This clone was observed once. This chain connects TRBV18 to TRBJ2-2, with D possibly being TRBD1 (6 bases). Looked up from germline, CDR1 is KGHSH and CDR2 is LQKENI. The CDR3 sequence is 14 residues long. The V gene lost 3 bases and the J gene lost 3 bases, with 8 bases spanning the gap. Here the CDR3 reads CASSPTGYTGELFF. CDR3 bases: TGTGCCAGCTCACCTACAGGGTACACCGGGGAGCTGTTTTTT.

The rearrangement uses TRBV14 and TRBJ2-7, with TRBD2 as a possible D gene (9 bases). The CDR3 has 19 amino acids. The V gene's germline CDR1 is SGHDN and CDR2 FVKESK. V gave up 2 bases and J gave up 5 bases, with 28 bases separating them. In DNA, the CDR3 is TGTGCCAGCAGCCAAACGACAGGGGTCCGCGGACTAGCGAGCCACGAGCAGTACTTC. Protein sequence: CASSQTTGVRGLASHEQYF. Looking up the rest from reference TRBV14 and TRBJ2-7 gives the full variable domain: EAGVTQFPSHSVIEKGQTVTLRCDPISGHDNLYWYRRVMGKEIKFLLHFVKESKQDESGMPNNRFLAERTGGTYSTLKVQPAELEDSGVYFCASSQTTGVRGLASHEQYFGPGTRLTVT.

As to this clone: A read error may produce the germline difference seen at one junction end. The J gene is TRBJ1-2, the V gene TRBV7-9; 7 nucleotides match TRBD1. The germline V gene encodes CDR1 SEHNR and CDR2 FQNEAQ (reference sequence). This CDR3 region has 16 residues. CDR3 coding DNA: TGTTCCAGCAGCTTAATCATACAGGGGCGAGACTATGGCTACACCTTC. The encoded protein is CSSSLIIQGRDYGYTF.

This chain links TRBV18 with TRBJ1-1; 8 bases match TRBD1. Germline CDR1 is KGHSH and CDR2 is LQKENI. This CDR3 region has 17 residues. Unmatched junction bases numbered 11, after V lost 1 base and J lost 4 bases. The CDR3: CASSPLSQGQATTEAFF. CDR3 nucleotide sequence: TGTGCCAGCTCACCACTCTCTCAGGGACAGGCAACCACTGAAGCTTTCTTT.

This clone has just a few counts. CDR3 amino acids: CASSREYDRVDPTANYGYTF. DNA of the CDR3: TGTGCCAGCAGCAGAGAATACGACAGGGTGGATCCAACCGCCAACTATGGCTACACCTTC. The chain carries TRBV21-1 and TRBJ1-2; TRBD1 was called by the table and not checked on the DNA. TRBV21-1 is marked as a pseudogene. The CDR3 is made up of 20 amino acids.

The chain links TRBV7-2 to TRBJ2-3; the match to TRBD2 covers 12 bases. Germline assignment: CDR1 SGHTA and CDR2 FQGNSA. The CDR3 loop spans 15 amino acids. J gave up 7 bases and V 3 bases, and 5 bases lay outside the gene matches. CDR3 sequence: CASSLRLAGEHTQYF. In DNA form, the CDR3 reads TGTGCCAGCAGCTTGAGACTAGCGGGGGAGCATACGCAGTATTTT. The full variable domain, with the rest looked up from reference TRBV7-2 and TRBJ2-3, is GAGVSQSPSNKVTEKGKDVELRCDPISGHTALYWYRQSLGQGLEFLIYFQGNSAPDKSGLPSDRFSAERTGGSVSTLTIQRTQQEDSAVYLCASSLRLAGEHTQYFGPGTRLTVL.

The rearrangement links TRBV19 to TRBJ2-1, with D possibly matching TRBD2 (5 bases). The V gene's germline CDR1 is LNHDA and CDR2 SQIVND (reference sequence). The V and J ends lost 5 bases and 6 bases respectively, with 20 bases between them. The CDR3 extends over 16 amino acids. The CDR3 DNA reads TGTGCCAGTAGTCTCGGTGGACTTCACCTTGTCAATGAGCAGTTCTTC. Amino acids: CASSLGGLHLVNEQFF.

The chain combines TRBV19 with TRBJ2-3; a weak D match, TRBD2 (5 bases). The CDR3 loop spans 13 amino acids. Germline values: CDR1 LNHDA, CDR2 SQIVND (reference sequence). V was pared by 5 bases and J by 5 bases, with 11 bases between. The CDR3 here is CASSSLRGDTQYF. CDR3 DNA sequence: TGTGCCAGTAGTTCTCTCCGGGGAGATACGCAGTATTTT. Filled out from reference TRBV19 and TRBJ2-3, the complete variable domain reads DGGITQSPKYLFRKEGQNVTLSCEQNLNHDAMYWYRQDPGQGLRLIYYSQIVNDFQKGDIAEGYSVSREKKESFPLTVTSAQKNPTAFYLCASSSLRGDTQYFGPGTRLTVL.

This clone appeared a few times. This chain links TRBV5-6 with TRBJ2-7, with D possibly matching TRBD2 (5 bases). From germline, CDR1 is SGHDT and CDR2 YYEEEE. The V end lost 4 bases, the J end lost 6 bases, and 17 bases lay between the germline ends. The CDR3 runs to 14 residues. CDR3 sequence (DNA): TGTGCCAGCAGCCTTAGCTACCAGAGCGGCGAGCAGTACTTC. Translated, it gives CASSLSYQSGEQYF. Supplemented by reference TRBV5-6 and TRBJ2-7, the full variable domain reads DAGVTQSPTHLIKTRGQQVTLRCSPKSGHDTVSWYQQALGQGPQFIFQYYEEEERQRGNFPDRFSGHQFPNYSSELNVNALLLGDSALYLCASSLSYQSGEQYFGPGTRLTVT.

The chain combines TRBV11-2 with TRBJ2-2; no definite D call. V was pared by 0 bases and J by 1 base, with 9 bases between. The CDR3 totals 16 residues. From germline, CDR1 is SGHAT and CDR2 FQNNGV. This CDR3 reads CASSLDYAGNTGELFF. In DNA form, the CDR3 reads TGTGCCAGCAGCTTAGACTACGCAGGGAACACCGGGGAGCTGTTTTTT.

The rearrangement uses TRBV11-2 and TRBJ2-3; 11 positions agree with TRBD2. Trimming at V came to 2 bases and at J to 3 bases, leaving 7 bases not matched to a gene. CDR3 length: 17 amino acids. Germline CDR1 and CDR2: SGHAT and FQNNGV. Here the CDR3 reads CASSLRLGTSGTDTQYF. The CDR3 coding sequence is TGTGCCAGCAGCTTAAGGTTAGGGACTAGCGGAACAGATACGCAGTATTTT.

The chain recombines TRBV7-9 with TRBJ1-2, with 7 nucleotides matching TRBD1. After removal of 5 bases from V and 2 bases from J, the junction contained 5 bases not matched to a gene. CDR3 length: 14 residues. The germline V gene has CDR1 SEHNR and CDR2 FQNEAQ (reference sequence). CDR3: CASSPDRLNYGYTF. For the CDR3, the DNA is TGTGCCAGCAGCCCGGACAGGTTGAACTATGGCTACACCTTC.

The V gene is TRBV19, the J gene TRBJ1-3, with 7 bases matching TRBD1. Germline assignment: CDR1 LNHDA and CDR2 SQIVND (reference sequence). There are 16 residues in the CDR3. V dropped 5 bases and J dropped 2; count of bases not matched to a gene: 9. CDR3 sequence: CASSASGQLAGNTIYF. DNA of the CDR3: TGTGCCAGTAGTGCCTCGGGACAGTTAGCTGGAAACACCATATATTTT.

This clone has a single count. V and J are TRBV25-1 and TRBJ1-2; 10 positions match TRBD1. V lost 6 bases to trimming and J lost 8 bases; unmatched junction nucleotides: 6. Germline CDR1 reads MGHDK; CDR2 reads SYGVNS. The CDR3 is 13 amino acids. CDR3 protein: CASRTGQGLGYTF. The CDR3 nucleotides are TGTGCCAGCAGGACGGGACAGGGGCTCGGCTACACCTTC.

The chain carries TRBV9 and TRBJ2-3; 12 bases are a match to TRBD2. V was pared by 0 bases and J by 5 bases, with 7 bases of the junction left unmatched. This CDR3 spans 17 amino acids. Germline V lookup: CDR1 SGDLS, CDR2 YYNGEE. CDR3: CASSVGLAGGGGDTQYF. CDR3 nucleotides: TGTGCCAGCAGCGTAGGGCTAGCGGGAGGGGGGGGAGATACGCAGTATTTT.

This chain links TRBV5-1 with TRBJ2-7; maybe TRBD1 (6 bases). Trimming shortened V by 3 bases and J by 3 bases, and 10 bases separated the two germline ends. The germline CDR1 and CDR2 sequences are SGHRS and YFSETQ. The CDR3 consists of 13 residues. CDR3 coding DNA: TGCGCCAGCAGCTCCAGGGACAACTACGAGCAGTACTTC. This translates into CASSSRDNYEQYF. Filled out from reference TRBV5-1 and TRBJ2-7, the complete variable domain reads KAGVTQTPRYLIKTRGQQVTLSCSPISGHRSVSWYQQTPGQGLQFLFEYFSETQRNKGNFPGRFSGRQFSNSRSEMNVSTLELGDSALYLCASSSRDNYEQYFGPGTRLTVT.

The J gene is TRBJ2-7, the V gene TRBV29-1, with TRBD1 matching 9 bases. Germline loops: CDR1 SQVTM, CDR2 ANQGSEA. V lost 3 bases and J lost 3; bases outside the gene matches: 6. The CDR3 is 14 residues long. CDR3 DNA: TGCAGCGTTGATCTGGGACAGGGTATCTACGAGCAGTACTTC. It yields the protein CSVDLGQGIYEQYF.

This clone has just one count. The CDR3: CATSGHRANPTYEQYF. The CDR3 DNA sequence: TGTGCCACCAGCGGCCACAGGGCCAACCCCACCTACGAGCAGTACTTC. The genes are TRBV15 and TRBJ2-7, with a tentative D call TRBD1 (6 bases). The V end was cut by 5 bases, the J end by 2 bases, with 19 bases between. The CDR3 is 16 residues long. Germline V gene sequence: CDR1 LNHNV, CDR2 YYDKDF (reference sequence).

This clone has only a few counts. The rearrangement joins TRBV7-9 to TRBJ2-4, with 8 bases matching TRBD1. The junction had 9 bases not matched to a gene; V was cut back by 8 bases and J by 0 bases. The germline gives CDR1 SEHNR, CDR2 FQNEAQ (reference sequence). The CDR3 extends over 16 amino acids. The CDR3 is CASERSGQGAKNIQYF. CDR3 in DNA: TGTGCCAGCGAAAGATCCGGACAGGGAGCCAAAAACATTCAGTACTTC.

This sequence joins TRBV19 and TRBJ1-5, with D unresolved. V lost 3 bases to trimming and J lost 0 bases, with 9 bases between them. The germline V gene encodes CDR1 LNHDA and CDR2 SQIVND (reference sequence). There are 15 residues in the CDR3. This CDR3 reads CASSIQDYSNQPQHF. CDR3 coding DNA: TGTGCCAGTAGTATTCAGGATTATAGCAATCAGCCCCAGCATTTT.

This clone occurred a few times. V gene TRBV5-6 combines with J gene TRBJ2-7, with TRBD2 matching 8 bases. V was clipped by 2 bases and J by 2 bases; unmatched bases: 3. The CDR3 totals 14 residues. CDR1 and CDR2 (germline): SGHDT, YYEEEE. In DNA form, the CDR3 reads TGTGCCAGCAGCTTACGGGGACTAGCCTACGAGCAGTACTTC. Amino acid sequence: CASSLRGLAYEQYF.